This paragraph reports one T cell receptor beta chain. The antigen is not known. The data were obtained in a study of blood T cells in healthy people across ages. Study-wide points: Naive CD4+ cell counts and diversity both ran higher in long-lived than in aged donors. Estimated diversity that came from one million T cells was considered an underestimate.

Through a sample-barcoded 5' primer and a J-beta primer mix, a second PCR was run for roughly 6 to 11 cycles. TCRdb itself ran the 5' RACE reads through MiXCR, one entry per CDR3 protein. Of some 1.5 million distinct CDR3 sequences in the sample, roughly 28% are singletons; the top ten hold 7.7%. Trimming took 3 bases from V and 7 from J; bases not matched to a gene: 6. The CDR3 consists of 13 residues. From germline, CDR1 is SQVTM and CDR2 ANQGSEA. This TCR was recovered from a woman in her twenties or thirties in good health. The source material was blood. The chain joins TRBV29-1 to TRBJ1-2; 9 bases fit TRBD1. For the CDR3, the DNA is TGCAGCGTTGACCGGGACAGGGCGGCTGGCTACACCTTC. This gives the protein CSVDRDRAAGYTF.